This TCR beta chain was identified during a study of early T cells in non-severe SARS-CoV-2 infection. Attachment of unique molecular identifiers was made to individual cDNA molecules. One entry per CDR3 protein, called by TCRdb with MiXCR from the 5' RACE reads. The data contain more than 35,000 distinct CDR3 sequences, approximately 4.6% of them singletons. This clonotype was counted ten times or more. The trim removed 7 bases at V and 7 bases at J, leaving 6 bases unmatched. The CDR3 is 13 amino acids. Sequencing used whole blood. The sequence derives from an adult who was a healthcare worker with PCR-confirmed SARS-CoV-2 infection or an uninfected control (not recorded which). The chain employs TRBV12-3 or TRBV12-4 and TRBJ1-5; 8 nucleotides line up with TRBD1. CDR3 in amino acids: CASTQTGEQPQHF. The CDR3 DNA sequence: TGTGCCAGCACCCAGACAGGGGAGCAGCCCCAGCATTTT.